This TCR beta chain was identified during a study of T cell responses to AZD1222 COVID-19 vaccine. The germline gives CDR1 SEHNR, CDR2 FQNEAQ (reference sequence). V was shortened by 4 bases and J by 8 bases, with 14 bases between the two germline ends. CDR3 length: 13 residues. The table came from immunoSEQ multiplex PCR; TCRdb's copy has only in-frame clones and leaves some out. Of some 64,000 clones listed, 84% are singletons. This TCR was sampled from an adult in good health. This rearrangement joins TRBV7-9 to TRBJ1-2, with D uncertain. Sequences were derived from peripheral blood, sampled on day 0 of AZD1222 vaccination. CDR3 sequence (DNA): TGTGCCAGCAGCTGGAAGCGTGAAGGGGGCTACACCTTC. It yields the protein CASSWKREGGYTF.